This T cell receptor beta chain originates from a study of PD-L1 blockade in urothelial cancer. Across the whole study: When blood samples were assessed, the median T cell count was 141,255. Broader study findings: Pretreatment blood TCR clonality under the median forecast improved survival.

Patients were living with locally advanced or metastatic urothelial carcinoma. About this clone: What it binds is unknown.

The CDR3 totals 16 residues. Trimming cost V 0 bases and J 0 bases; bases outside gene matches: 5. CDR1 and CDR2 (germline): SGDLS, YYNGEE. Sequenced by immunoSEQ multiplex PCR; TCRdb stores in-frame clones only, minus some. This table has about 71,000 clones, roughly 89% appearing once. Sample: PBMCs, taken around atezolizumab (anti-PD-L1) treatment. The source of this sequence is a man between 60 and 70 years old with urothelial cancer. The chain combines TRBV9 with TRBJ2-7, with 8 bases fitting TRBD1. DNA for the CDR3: TGTGCCAGCAGCGTAGCTGGACAGGGCAGCTCCTACGAGCAGTACTTC. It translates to CASSVAGQGSSYEQYF.